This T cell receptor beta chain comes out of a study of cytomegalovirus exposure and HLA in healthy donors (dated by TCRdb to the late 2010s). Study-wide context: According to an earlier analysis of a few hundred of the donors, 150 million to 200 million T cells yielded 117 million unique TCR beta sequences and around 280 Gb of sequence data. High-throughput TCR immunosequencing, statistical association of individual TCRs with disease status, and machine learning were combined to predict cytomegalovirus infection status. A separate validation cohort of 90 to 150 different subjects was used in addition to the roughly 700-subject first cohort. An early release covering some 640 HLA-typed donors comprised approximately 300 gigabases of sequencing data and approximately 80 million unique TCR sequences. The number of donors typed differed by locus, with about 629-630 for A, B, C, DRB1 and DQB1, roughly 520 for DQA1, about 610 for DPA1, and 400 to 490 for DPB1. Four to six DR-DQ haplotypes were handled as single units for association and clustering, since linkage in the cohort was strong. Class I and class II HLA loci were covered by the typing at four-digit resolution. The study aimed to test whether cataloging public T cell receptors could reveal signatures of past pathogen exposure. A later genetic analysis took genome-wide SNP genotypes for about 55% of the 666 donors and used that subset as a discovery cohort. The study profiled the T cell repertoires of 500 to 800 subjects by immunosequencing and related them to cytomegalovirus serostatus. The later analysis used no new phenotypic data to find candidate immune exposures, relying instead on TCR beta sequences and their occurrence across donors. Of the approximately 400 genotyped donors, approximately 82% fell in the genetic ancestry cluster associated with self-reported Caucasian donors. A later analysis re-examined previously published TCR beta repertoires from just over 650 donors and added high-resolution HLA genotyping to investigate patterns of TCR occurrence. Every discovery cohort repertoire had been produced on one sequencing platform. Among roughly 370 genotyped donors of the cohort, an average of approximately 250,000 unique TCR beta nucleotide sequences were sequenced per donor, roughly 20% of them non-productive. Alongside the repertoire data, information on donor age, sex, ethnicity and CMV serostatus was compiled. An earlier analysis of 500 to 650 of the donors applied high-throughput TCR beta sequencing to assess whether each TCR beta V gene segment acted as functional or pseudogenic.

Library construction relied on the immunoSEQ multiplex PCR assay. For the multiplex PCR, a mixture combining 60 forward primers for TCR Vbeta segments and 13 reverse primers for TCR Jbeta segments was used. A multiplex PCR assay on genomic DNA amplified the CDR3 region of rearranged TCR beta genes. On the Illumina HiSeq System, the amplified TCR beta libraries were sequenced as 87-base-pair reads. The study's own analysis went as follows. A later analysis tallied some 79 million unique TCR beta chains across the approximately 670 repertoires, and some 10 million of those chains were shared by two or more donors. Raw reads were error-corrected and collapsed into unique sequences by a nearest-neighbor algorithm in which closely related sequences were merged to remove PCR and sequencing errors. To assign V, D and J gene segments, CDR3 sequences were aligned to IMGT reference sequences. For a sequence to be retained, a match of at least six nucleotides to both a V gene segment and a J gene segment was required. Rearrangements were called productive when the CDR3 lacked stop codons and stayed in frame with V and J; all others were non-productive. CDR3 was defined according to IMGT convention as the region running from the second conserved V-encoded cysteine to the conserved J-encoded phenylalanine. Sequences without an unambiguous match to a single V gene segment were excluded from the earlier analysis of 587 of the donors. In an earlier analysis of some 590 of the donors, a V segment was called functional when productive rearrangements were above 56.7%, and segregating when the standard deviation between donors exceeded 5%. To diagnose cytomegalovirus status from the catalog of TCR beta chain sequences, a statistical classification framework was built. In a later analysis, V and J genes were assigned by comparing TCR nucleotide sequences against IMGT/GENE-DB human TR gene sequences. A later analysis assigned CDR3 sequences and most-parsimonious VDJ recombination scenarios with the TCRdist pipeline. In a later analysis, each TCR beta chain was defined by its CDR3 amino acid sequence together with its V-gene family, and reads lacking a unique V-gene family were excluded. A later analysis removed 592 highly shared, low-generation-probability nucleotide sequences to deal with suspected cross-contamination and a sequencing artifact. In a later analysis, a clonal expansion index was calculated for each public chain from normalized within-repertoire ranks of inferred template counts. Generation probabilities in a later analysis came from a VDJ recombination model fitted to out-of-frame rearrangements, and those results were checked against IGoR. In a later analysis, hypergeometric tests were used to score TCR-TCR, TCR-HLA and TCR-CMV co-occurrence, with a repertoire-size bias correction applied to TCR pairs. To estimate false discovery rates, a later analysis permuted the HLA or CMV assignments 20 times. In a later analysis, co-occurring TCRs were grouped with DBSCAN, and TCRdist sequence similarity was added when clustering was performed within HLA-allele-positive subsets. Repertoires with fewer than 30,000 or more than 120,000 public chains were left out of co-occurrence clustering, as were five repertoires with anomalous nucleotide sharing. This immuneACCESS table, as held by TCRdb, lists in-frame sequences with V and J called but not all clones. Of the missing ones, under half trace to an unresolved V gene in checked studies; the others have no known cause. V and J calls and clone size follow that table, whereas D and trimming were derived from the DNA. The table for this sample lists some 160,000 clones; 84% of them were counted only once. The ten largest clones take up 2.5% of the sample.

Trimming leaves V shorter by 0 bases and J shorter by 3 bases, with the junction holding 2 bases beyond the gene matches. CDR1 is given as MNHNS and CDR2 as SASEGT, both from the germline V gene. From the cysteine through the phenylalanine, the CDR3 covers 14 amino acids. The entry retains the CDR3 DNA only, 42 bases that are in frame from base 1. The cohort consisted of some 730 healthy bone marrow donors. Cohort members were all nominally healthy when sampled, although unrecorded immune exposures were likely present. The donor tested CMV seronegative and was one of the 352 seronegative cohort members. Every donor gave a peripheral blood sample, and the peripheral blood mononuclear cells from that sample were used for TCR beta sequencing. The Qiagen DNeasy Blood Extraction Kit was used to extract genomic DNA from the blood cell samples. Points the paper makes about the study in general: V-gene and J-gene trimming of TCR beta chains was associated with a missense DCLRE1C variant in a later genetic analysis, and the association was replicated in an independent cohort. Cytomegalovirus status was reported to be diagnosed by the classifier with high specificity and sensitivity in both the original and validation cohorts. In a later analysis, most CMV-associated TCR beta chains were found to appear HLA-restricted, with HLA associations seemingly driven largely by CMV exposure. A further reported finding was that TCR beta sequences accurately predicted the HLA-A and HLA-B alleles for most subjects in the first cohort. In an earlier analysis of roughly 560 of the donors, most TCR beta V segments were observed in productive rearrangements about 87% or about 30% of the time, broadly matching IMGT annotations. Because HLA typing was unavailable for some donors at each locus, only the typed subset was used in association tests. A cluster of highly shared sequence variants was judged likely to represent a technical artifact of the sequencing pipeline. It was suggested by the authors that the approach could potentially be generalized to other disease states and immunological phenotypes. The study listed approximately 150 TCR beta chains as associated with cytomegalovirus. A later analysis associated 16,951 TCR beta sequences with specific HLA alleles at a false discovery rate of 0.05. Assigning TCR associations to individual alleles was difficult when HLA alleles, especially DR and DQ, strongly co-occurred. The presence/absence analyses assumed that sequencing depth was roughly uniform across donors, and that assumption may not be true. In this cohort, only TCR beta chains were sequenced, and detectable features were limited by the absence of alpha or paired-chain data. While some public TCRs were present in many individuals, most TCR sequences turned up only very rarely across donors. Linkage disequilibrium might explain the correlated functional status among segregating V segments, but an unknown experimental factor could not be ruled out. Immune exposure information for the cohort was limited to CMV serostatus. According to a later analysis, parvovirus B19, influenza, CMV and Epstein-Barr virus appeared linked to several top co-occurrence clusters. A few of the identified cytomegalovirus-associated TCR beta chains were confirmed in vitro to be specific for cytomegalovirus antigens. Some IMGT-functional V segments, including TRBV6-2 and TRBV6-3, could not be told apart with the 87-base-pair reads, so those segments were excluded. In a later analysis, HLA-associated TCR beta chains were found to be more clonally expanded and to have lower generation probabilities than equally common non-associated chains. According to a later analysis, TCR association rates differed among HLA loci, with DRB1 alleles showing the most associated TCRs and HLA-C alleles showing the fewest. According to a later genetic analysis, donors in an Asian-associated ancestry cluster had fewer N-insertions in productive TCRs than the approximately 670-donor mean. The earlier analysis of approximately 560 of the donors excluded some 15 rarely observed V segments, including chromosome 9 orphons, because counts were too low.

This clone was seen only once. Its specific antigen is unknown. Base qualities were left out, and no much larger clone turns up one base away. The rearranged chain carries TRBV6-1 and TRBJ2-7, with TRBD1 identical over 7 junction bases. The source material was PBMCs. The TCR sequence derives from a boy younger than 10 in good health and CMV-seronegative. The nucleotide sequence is TGTGCCAGCAGTGAAGCTGGGACAGACTACGAGCAGTACTTC. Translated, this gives CASSEAGTDYEQYF.